This TCR beta chain derives from a study of blood T cell repertoires in COVID-19 (dated by TCRdb to between 2020 and 2021). About the study as a whole: Collaborator samples came from the United States, Italy and Spain and covered acute and convalescent phases of COVID-19. The prospective study material was composed of cDNA or gDNA derived from T cells, B-cell-depleted T cells, or PBMCs. Subjects who had been exposed to COVID-19, were actively infected with it, or had recovered from it provided the deeply sampled blood TCRbeta repertoires that made up the dataset. A freely available public database, intended as a resource for researchers studying the immune response to SARS-CoV-2, is where the repertoires were released. Samples were obtained from the ongoing ImmuneRACE study (first 160 participants) and from 950 to 1,500 subjects provided by 6 global collaborators. Sample metadata almost always included a de-identified subject ID, COVID-19 status, age in years and sex. Where available, HLA class I and class II types were taken from metadata supplied by the sample provider and were not determined by assay-based typing. Broad study findings and their caveats: The quantity of clinical and demographic metadata differed by source and by participant and was supplied without curation.

One collaborating source in Seattle enrolled patients during active infection and followed them longitudinally through the course of disease. The collaborating institutions used their own protocols to collect whole blood in K2EDTA tubes. For TCRbeta analysis, collaborators shipped samples in one of three forms: frozen whole blood, isolated PBMCs, or DNA extracted from either of those sample types. Taken from the germline V gene, the CDR1 and CDR2 loops are MNHEY and SVGAGI. V is cut back by 5 bases and J by 5 bases, with 6 bases in the junction unmatched. Reading from cysteine to phenylalanine, the CDR3 counts 14 amino acids. Only CDR3 DNA is held: 42 bases, read in frame from base 1. Turning to this clone: The antigen this receptor binds is unknown. No quality values exist for individual bases; no much larger clone is one base distant.

TCRbeta CDR3 regions were amplified from genomic DNA by means of the immunoSEQ Assay, a bias-controlled multiplex PCR. The original methods were these. The number of nucleated cells in each sample was estimated from the amplification of reference gene primers within the assay. Sequence reads were collapsed and filtered to measure the absolute abundance of every unique TCRbeta CDR3 rearrangement. For each sample, productive Simpson clonality was calculated as the square root of Simpson's diversity index across productive rearrangements. TCRdb carries this immuneACCESS record with in-frame sequences only. Its versions omit some clonotypes, under half of them owing to an unresolved V gene in the studies checked, with the rest unexplained. The D gene and trimming were derived from the DNA, and the V and J assignments and clone size from that table. The sample table shows fewer than 300,000 clones, and about nine tenths are seen once. The top ten clonotypes cover roughly 12% of the sample.

Recombination linked TRBV6-5 to TRBJ2-5; TRBD2 aligns with 9 central bases. The sequenced sample consisted of peripheral blood. This clonotype was obtained from a woman in her twenties or thirties with COVID-19, enrolled during active disease. The base sequence is TGTGCCAGCAGTAAGACTAGCGGAGGGGAGACCCAGTACTTC. The encoded protein is CASSKTSGGETQYF.